Below, 11 T cell receptor beta chains from the same sample are listed, as sequenced in a study of blood T cells in healthy people across ages. A sample-barcoded 5' primer and a J-beta primer mix were used in a second PCR of roughly 6 to 11 cycles. TCRdb analysed the 5' RACE reads with MiXCR anew, one entry per CDR3 protein. The sample yields around 2 million distinct CDR3 sequences, about 39% seen once. What was sequenced was blood. The receptors stem from a human donor in good health.

The rearrangement joins TRBV28 to TRBJ1-5; 7 bases agree with TRBD1. This CDR3 is 15 amino acids long. Germline CDR1 and CDR2: MDHEN and SYDVKM. Trimming cost V 6 bases and J 0 bases; bases outside gene matches: 5. The CDR3 sequence is CASRRDSYSNQPQHF. CDR3 nucleotide sequence: TGTGCCAGCAGGCGGGACAGTTATAGCAATCAGCCCCAGCATTTT.

The chain has TRBV6-5 and TRBJ1-5; no reliable D call. The length of the CDR3 is 13 residues. CDR1 is MNHEY and CDR2 is SVGAGI in the germline V gene. Trimming cost V 4 bases and J 8 bases, with 12 bases left between them. The CDR3 nucleotides read TGTGCCAGCAGTTTAGCGGACGGTGAGCCCCAGCATTTT. This codes for CASSLADGEPQHF.

J is TRBJ2-1 and V is TRBV5-1; D is perhaps TRBD2 (5 bases). V lost 0 bases and J lost 0, with 16 bases in between. CDR1 and CDR2 from the germline V gene are SGHRS and YFSETQ. This CDR3 contains 18 residues. CDR3: CASSLDPLLVSSYNEQFF. CDR3 in DNA: TGCGCCAGCAGCTTGGACCCTTTACTAGTTAGCTCCTACAATGAGCAGTTCTTC.

A few counts support this clonotype. Its ends do not fully match the called genes, so a read error is possible. The chain is built from TRBV6-2 or TRBV6-3 and TRBJ1-5, with D perhaps TRBD1 (6 bases). Per the germline V gene, CDR1 is MNHEY and CDR2 is SVGEGT. CDR3 size: 14 residues. As DNA, the CDR3 is TGTGCCAGCAAAAACAGGGATAGCCATCAGCCCCAGCATTTT. Its translation: CASKNRDSHQPQHF.

This clonotype was counted a few times. The V call is TRBV6-6, the J call TRBJ2-1, with 8 bases fitting TRBD1. The CDR3 runs to 14 residues. Per germline, CDR1 MNHNY and CDR2 SVGAGI (reference sequence). V lost 3 bases and J lost 8; bases outside the gene matches: 6. DNA of the CDR3: TGTGCCAGCAGTTATTATACAGGGGGTGATGAGCAGTTCTTC. Amino acids: CASSYYTGGDEQFF.

This sequence joins TRBV15 and TRBJ2-7; D may be TRBD1 (5 bases). The V gene lost 5 bases and the J gene lost 1 base, with 12 bases spanning the gap. The CDR3 extends over 14 amino acids. Germline loops: CDR1 LNHNV, CDR2 YYDKDF (reference sequence). The CDR3 DNA reads as TGTGCCACCAGCCGACTTGGGGCATCCTACGAGCAGTACTTC. This gives the protein CATSRLGASYEQYF.

This chain's CDR3 is CASRRQEGRMEAFF. The CDR3 DNA is TGTGCCAGCAGACGACAAGAGGGGAGGATGGAGGCTTTCTTT. The V and J genes are TRBV6-2 or TRBV6-3 and TRBJ1-1; possible D gene TRBD1, 5 bases. The CDR3 spans 14 residues. The V and J ends lost 6 bases and 11 bases respectively, with 22 bases between them. Germline V gene lookup returns CDR1 MNHEY and CDR2 SVGEGT.

The rearrangement uses TRBV20-1 and TRBJ2-3; 9 bases map to TRBD2. Germline CDR1 reads DFQATT; CDR2 reads SNEGSKA (reference sequence). Trimming at V came to 5 bases and at J to 2 bases, leaving 8 bases not matched to a gene. The CDR3 runs to 15 residues. The CDR3 coding sequence is TGCAGTGCTGTCGGCGGGGGGGAGTACACAGATACGCAGTATTTT. Amino acid sequence: CSAVGGGEYTDTQYF.

The chain couples TRBV27 to TRBJ2-7, with 7 positions matching TRBD1. V was clipped by 9 bases and J by 3 bases; unmatched bases: 8. The CDR3 is 13 amino acids. The V gene's germline CDR1 is MNHEY and CDR2 SMNVEV (reference sequence). For the CDR3, the DNA is TGTGCCAGATCGGACAGGAGGTTCTACGAGCAGTACTTC. It codes for CARSDRRFYEQYF.

This clonotype was seen more than once but under ten times. The chain couples TRBV7-2 to TRBJ2-7; D is undetermined. The DNA end is a closer match to TRBJ2-5, so the J assignment may be wrong. Germline loops: CDR1 SGHTA, CDR2 FQGNSA. The CDR3 consists of 15 residues. The CDR3 region has the DNA TGTGCCAGCAGCTTCCGGCCGGGTTTAGGAGAGACCCAGTACTTC. Translating gives CASSFRPGLGETQYF.

This clonotype occurred a few times. This chain joins TRBV20-1 and TRBJ2-7; D is perhaps TRBD2 (5 bases). CDR1 is DFQATT and CDR2 is SNEGSKA in the germline V gene (reference sequence). The CDR3 has 12 amino acids. V was trimmed by 6 bases and J by 6 bases, leaving 15 bases between them. In DNA, the CDR3 is TGCAGTGCAACTCGCCTGGGGAGCGAGCAGTACTTC. Protein: CSATRLGSEQYF.